The following is a TCR beta chain sequence with its context. This clone was observed a single time. The target of this receptor is not known. Base qualities were left out, and no much larger clone turns up one base away. This record comes from a study of cytomegalovirus exposure and HLA in healthy donors (dated by TCRdb to the late 2010s). General notes on the study: An earlier analysis of about 560 of the donors reported around 280 Gb of sequence data and 95 million to 140 million unique TCR beta sequences obtained from 150 million to 200 million T cells. Both class I and class II loci were covered by HLA typing, at four-digit resolution. Across 300 to 400 genotyped donors of the cohort, an average of about 240,000 unique TCR beta nucleotide sequences per donor were sequenced, and 15% to 20% of those sequences were non-productive. All discovery cohort repertoires had been generated using a single sequencing platform. A later analysis re-analyzed previously published TCR beta repertoires from roughly 630 donors and added high-resolution HLA genotyping to study TCR occurrence patterns. Donor age, sex, ethnicity and CMV serostatus were compiled alongside the repertoire data. Along with the roughly 670-subject first cohort, a separate validation cohort of some 130 different subjects was used. To predict cytomegalovirus infection status, the study brought together high-throughput TCR immunosequencing, statistical association of individual TCRs with disease status, and machine learning. The study was designed to test whether signatures of past pathogen exposure could be identified by cataloging public T cell receptors. Genome-wide SNP genotypes for about 65% of the 666 donors were used in a later genetic analysis, which treated that subset as a discovery cohort. Rather than drawing on any new phenotypic data, the later analysis identified candidate immune exposures from TCR beta sequences and the way those sequences occurred across donors. Of the roughly 400 genotyped donors, approximately 80% fell in the genetic ancestry cluster associated with self-reported Caucasian donors. About 300 gigabases of sequencing data and around 87 million unique TCR sequences were included in an early release covering several hundred HLA-typed donors. An earlier analysis of approximately 630 of the donors applied high-throughput TCR beta sequencing to assess whether each TCR beta V gene segment acted as functional or pseudogenic. Typing coverage differed by locus: A, B, C, DRB1 and DQB1 were typed in about 629-640 donors, DQA1 in 500 to 550, DPA1 in nearly 610, and DPB1 in roughly 470. Because of strong linkage in the cohort, five DR-DQ haplotypes were treated as single units for association and clustering. Using immunosequencing, the study profiled T cell repertoires from fewer than 850 subjects and related those repertoires to cytomegalovirus serostatus.

Compared with germline, V lacks 4 bases and J lacks 3 bases; bases without a gene match: 7. Looking up the germline V gene (reference sequence) yields CDR1 GTSNPN and CDR2 SVGIG. Counted from cysteine to phenylalanine, this CDR3 has 14 amino acids. Just CDR3 DNA is preserved here, 42 bases in frame from base 1. The cohort comprised some 700 healthy bone marrow donors. Cohort members were all nominally healthy when sampled, although unrecorded immune exposures were likely present. The donor tested CMV seronegative and was one of the 352 seronegative cohort members. Every donor gave a peripheral blood sample, and the peripheral blood mononuclear cells from that sample were used for TCR beta sequencing. The Qiagen DNeasy Blood Extraction Kit was used to extract genomic DNA from the blood cell samples. The protocol used for the library was the immunoSEQ multiplex PCR assay. The multiplex PCR relied on a mix of 60 forward primers for TCR Vbeta segments and 13 reverse primers for TCR Jbeta segments. Amplification of the CDR3 region of rearranged TCR beta genes was performed with a multiplex PCR assay on genomic DNA. The amplified TCR beta libraries were sequenced on the Illumina HiSeq System as 87-base-pair reads. Per the source publication's procedure: In a later analysis, 70 million to 95 million unique TCR beta chains were counted across the roughly 700 repertoires, and some 10 million of these chains were shared by at least two donors. A nearest-neighbor algorithm error-corrected the raw reads and collapsed the reads into unique sequences, merging closely related sequences to remove PCR and sequencing errors. CDR3 sequences were aligned to IMGT reference sequences to assign V, D and J gene segments. For a sequence to be retained, at least a six-nucleotide match to both a V gene segment and a J gene segment was required. A rearrangement was called productive if the CDR3 had no stop codons and remained in frame with V and J, and every other rearrangement was called non-productive. CDR3 was defined according to IMGT convention as the region running from the second conserved V-encoded cysteine to the conserved J-encoded phenylalanine. Sequences without an unambiguous match to a single V gene segment were excluded from the earlier analysis of 587 of the donors. In an earlier analysis of about 590 of the donors, a V segment was called functional when productive rearrangements were above 56.7%, and segregating when the standard deviation between donors exceeded 5%. A statistical classification framework was developed to diagnose cytomegalovirus status using the catalog of TCR beta chain sequences. In a later analysis, TCR nucleotide sequences were compared against IMGT/GENE-DB human TR gene sequences so that V and J genes could be assigned. The TCRdist pipeline was used in a later analysis to assign CDR3 sequences and most-parsimonious VDJ recombination scenarios. In a later analysis, each TCR beta chain was defined by its CDR3 amino acid sequence together with its V-gene family, and reads without a unique V-gene family were excluded. As a way to deal with suspected cross-contamination and a sequencing artifact, a later analysis dropped 500 to 700 nucleotide sequences that were highly shared and had low generation probability. In a later analysis, a clonal expansion index for each public chain was calculated from normalized within-repertoire ranks of inferred template counts. In a later analysis, generation probabilities were computed with a VDJ recombination model fitted to out-of-frame rearrangements, and the resulting probabilities were checked against IGoR. In a later analysis, hypergeometric tests were used to score TCR-TCR, TCR-HLA and TCR-CMV co-occurrence, with a repertoire-size bias correction applied to TCR pairs. To estimate false discovery rates, a later analysis permuted the HLA or CMV assignments 20 times. A later analysis grouped co-occurring TCRs with DBSCAN, adding TCRdist sequence similarity when clustering within HLA-allele-positive subsets. For co-occurrence clustering, repertoires with fewer than 30,000 or more than 120,000 public chains were excluded, along with five repertoires with anomalous nucleotide sharing. This immuneACCESS table, as held by TCRdb, lists in-frame sequences with V and J called but not all clones. Of the missing ones, under half trace to an unresolved V gene in checked studies; the others have no known cause. V and J calls and clone size come straight from that table; D and trimming were deduced from the DNA. In this sample the table shows some 220,000 clones, over 75% of which occur a single time. About 0.47% of the sample is held by the ten biggest clonotypes.

General findings and caveats noted by the study authors: In this cohort, only TCR beta chains were sequenced, and detectable features were limited by the absence of alpha or paired-chain data. V-gene and J-gene trimming of TCR beta chains was associated with a missense DCLRE1C variant in a later genetic analysis, and the association was replicated in an independent cohort. It was suggested by the authors that the approach could potentially be generalized to other disease states and immunological phenotypes. Assigning TCR associations to individual alleles was difficult when HLA alleles, especially DR and DQ, strongly co-occurred. A further reported finding was that TCR beta sequences accurately predicted the HLA-A and HLA-B alleles for most subjects in the first cohort. Linkage disequilibrium might explain the correlated functional status among segregating V segments, but an unknown experimental factor could not be ruled out. The classifier was reported to diagnose cytomegalovirus status with high specificity and sensitivity in both the original and validation cohorts. The 87-base-pair reads could not distinguish some IMGT-functional V segments, including TRBV6-2 and TRBV6-3, so those segments were excluded. Sequencing depth was assumed to be roughly uniform across donors in the presence/absence analyses, though that assumption may not hold. A group of highly shared sequence variants was considered likely to be a technical artifact of the sequencing pipeline. In an earlier analysis of a few hundred of the donors, most TCR beta V segments were observed in productive rearrangements about 87% or about 30% of the time, broadly matching IMGT annotations. Most TCR sequences were observed very rarely across donors, whereas some public TCRs were present in many individuals. In a later analysis, the rate of TCR association differed among HLA loci, with DRB1 alleles having the most associated TCRs and HLA-C alleles having the fewest. Three of the identified cytomegalovirus-associated TCR beta chains were confirmed in vitro to be specific for cytomegalovirus antigens. Most CMV-associated TCR beta chains appeared to be HLA-restricted in a later analysis, and the HLA associations seemed to be driven largely by CMV exposure. Because HLA typing was missing for some donors at each locus, association tests included only the typed subset. In a later analysis, HLA-associated TCR beta chains were found to be more clonally expanded and to have lower generation probabilities than equally common non-associated chains. The only immune exposure information available for the cohort was CMV serostatus. In a later analysis, several top co-occurrence clusters were reported to appear linked to parvovirus B19, influenza, CMV and Epstein-Barr virus. The study listed 164 TCR beta chains as associated with cytomegalovirus. In a later genetic analysis, fewer N-insertions in productive TCRs were reported among donors in an Asian-associated ancestry cluster than the roughly 640-donor mean. Because counts were too low, 15 to 20 rarely observed V segments, including chromosome 9 orphons, were excluded from the earlier analysis of 587 of the donors. A later analysis associated some 17,000 TCR beta sequences with specific HLA alleles at a false discovery rate of 0.05.

The sequence was obtained from a boy aged 5 to 17 in good health and CMV-seronegative. The sequencing input was PBMCs. The rearrangement combines TRBV30 with TRBJ1-1; TRBD1 lines up with 8 middle nucleotides. This receptor has the CDR3 CAWNRDRIYTEAFF. The DNA is TGTGCCTGGAACCGGGACAGGATCTACACTGAAGCTTTCTTT.